The present T cell receptor (beta chain) was sequenced within a study of control samples from healthy donors and cancer patients. The CDR3 consists of 15 residues. Germline V gives CDR1 SGHAT, CDR2 FQNNGV. Unmatched junction bases numbered 8, after V lost 2 bases and J lost 5 bases. Libraries were prepared by immunoSEQ multiplex PCR; TCRdb keeps only in-frame clonotypes and omits some of them. The sample holds about 13,000 clones; over 70% are singletons and the top ten take 8% to 9%. This TCR came from a male donor with melanoma. V usage is TRBV11-2 and J usage is TRBJ1-1; 7 nucleotides align to TRBD1. Sample: formalin-fixed, paraffin-embedded tissue. The CDR3 reads CASSLFPGGKTEAFF. The CDR3 DNA follows: TGTGCCAGCAGCTTATTTCCAGGGGGTAAGACTGAAGCTTTCTTT.